This TCR beta chain was sequenced for a study of control samples from healthy donors and cancer patients. The repertoire was sequenced with immunoSEQ multiplex PCR; TCRdb's copy has only in-frame clones and lacks some. The sample lists 93,000 or so clones, more than 85% occurring once. The CDR3 has 15 residues. Germline V gene lookup returns CDR1 MRHNA and CDR2 SNTAGT. V was pared by 6 bases and J by 4 bases, with 5 bases of the junction left unmatched. The sequence was obtained from a man between 60 and 75 years old with lung cancer. The rearrangement uses TRBV6-4 and TRBJ2-1; the match to TRBD2 covers 11 bases. Sample: PBMCs. In nucleotides, the CDR3 is TGTGCCAGCAGAAGTACTAGCGGGGGATACAATGAGCAGTTCTTC. Protein sequence: CASRSTSGGYNEQFF.